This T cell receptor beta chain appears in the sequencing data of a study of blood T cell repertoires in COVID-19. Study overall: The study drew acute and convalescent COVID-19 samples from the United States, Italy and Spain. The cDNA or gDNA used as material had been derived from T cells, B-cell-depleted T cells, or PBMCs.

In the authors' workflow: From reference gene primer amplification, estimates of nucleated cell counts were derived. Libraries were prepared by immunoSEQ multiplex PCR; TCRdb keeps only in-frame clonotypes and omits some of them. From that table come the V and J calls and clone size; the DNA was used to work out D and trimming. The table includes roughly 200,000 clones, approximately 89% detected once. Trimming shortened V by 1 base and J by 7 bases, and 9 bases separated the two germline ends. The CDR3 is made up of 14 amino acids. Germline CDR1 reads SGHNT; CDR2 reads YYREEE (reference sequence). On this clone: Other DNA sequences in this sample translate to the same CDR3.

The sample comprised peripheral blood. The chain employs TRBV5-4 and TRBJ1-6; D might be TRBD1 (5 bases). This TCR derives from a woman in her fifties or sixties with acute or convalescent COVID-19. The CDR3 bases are TGTGCCAGCAGCTTGAGGTCAGGGAATTCACCCCTCCACTTT. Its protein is CASSLRSGNSPLHF.